This paragraph covers one T cell receptor (beta chain) sequence. Its target is unknown. The sample is drawn from a study of T-cell memory formation after mild COVID-19. Study at large: In these data, TCR clusters were largely donor specific. Study-wide findings and caveats: Pre-infection memory carried some responding clones, suggesting that cross-reactive memory joined. A second wave of clones peaked on day 37, and their SARS-CoV-2 specificity went unconfirmed. Contracting clones localized mainly to CM and EM when CD4+ and mainly to EMRA when CD8+.

Each CDR3 protein is one row after TCRdb ran MiXCR on the 5' RACE reads. The data show a few hundred thousand distinct CDR3 sequences, 28% seen once. The germline V gene encodes CDR1 SGHTA and CDR2 FQGNSA. The ends were cut back, 4 bases at V and 2 bases at J, with 9 bases in the middle. This CDR3 comprises 13 residues. The clonotype comes from an adult woman who had mild COVID-19 (a few samples of this study predate the infection). Cell type and time point are not known. V and J are TRBV7-2 and TRBJ2-7; the D gene could be TRBD1 or TRBD2 (5 bases each). Source material: PBMCs or a T cell subset sorted from them (not recorded which). CDR3: CASSSGSPYEQYF. CDR3 bases: TGTGCCAGCAGCTCAGGGAGTCCCTACGAGCAGTACTTC.